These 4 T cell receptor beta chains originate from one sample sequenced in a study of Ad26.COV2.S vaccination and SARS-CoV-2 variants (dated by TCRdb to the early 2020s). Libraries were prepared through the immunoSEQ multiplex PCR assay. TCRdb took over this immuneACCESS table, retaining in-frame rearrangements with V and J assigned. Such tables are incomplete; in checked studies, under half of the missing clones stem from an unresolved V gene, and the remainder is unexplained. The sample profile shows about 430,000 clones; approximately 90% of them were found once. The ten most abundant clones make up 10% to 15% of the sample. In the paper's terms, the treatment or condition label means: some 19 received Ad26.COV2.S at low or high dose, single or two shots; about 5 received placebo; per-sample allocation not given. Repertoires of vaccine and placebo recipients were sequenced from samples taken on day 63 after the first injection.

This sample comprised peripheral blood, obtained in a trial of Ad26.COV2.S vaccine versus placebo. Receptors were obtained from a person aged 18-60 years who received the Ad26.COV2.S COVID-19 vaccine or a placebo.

The CDR3 reads CASNRYSGSQETQYF. DNA of the CDR3: TGTGCCAGCAATCGCTACTCGGGGTCCCAAGAGACCCAGTACTTC. This chain uses TRBV9 with TRBJ2-5; D perhaps matches TRBD2 (5 bases). V was shortened by 6 bases and J by 1 base, with 16 bases between the two germline ends. There are 15 residues in the CDR3. Germline V CDR1 and CDR2: SGDLS, YYNGEE.

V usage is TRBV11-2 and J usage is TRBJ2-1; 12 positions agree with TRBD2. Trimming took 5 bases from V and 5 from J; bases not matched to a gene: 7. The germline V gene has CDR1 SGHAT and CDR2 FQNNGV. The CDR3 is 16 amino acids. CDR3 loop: CASSLRTSGKNNEQFF. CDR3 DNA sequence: TGTGCCAGCAGCCTCAGGACTAGCGGGAAAAACAATGAGCAGTTCTTC.

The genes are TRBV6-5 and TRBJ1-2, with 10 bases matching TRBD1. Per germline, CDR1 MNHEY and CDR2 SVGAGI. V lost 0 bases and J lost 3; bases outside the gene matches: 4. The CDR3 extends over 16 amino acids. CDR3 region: CASSYSPGTGDYGYTF. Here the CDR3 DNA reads TGTGCCAGCAGTTACTCGCCCGGGACAGGGGACTATGGCTACACCTTC.

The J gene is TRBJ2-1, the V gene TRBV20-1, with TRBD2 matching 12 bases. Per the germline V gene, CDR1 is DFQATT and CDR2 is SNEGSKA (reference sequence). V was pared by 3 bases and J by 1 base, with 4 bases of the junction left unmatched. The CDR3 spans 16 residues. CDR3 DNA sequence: TGCAGTGCTAGTGCTAGCGGGAGGGAGTCCTACAATGAGCAGTTCTTC. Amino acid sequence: CSASASGRESYNEQFF.